This T cell receptor (beta chain) was observed in a study of cytomegalovirus exposure and HLA in healthy donors. At the level of the study: Around 81% of 398 genotyped donors fell in the Caucasian-associated ancestry cluster.

Researchers ran the PCR with 60 Vbeta and 13 Jbeta primers. Sequencing was performed with immunoSEQ multiplex PCR; in TCRdb, only in-frame clones are kept and a portion is missing. This sample's clone table lists 130,000 or so clones. The CDR3 is 13 amino acids. V gave up 8 bases and J gave up 9 bases, with 17 bases separating them. Germline loops: CDR1 MNHEY, CDR2 SMNVEV (reference sequence). At the time of sampling, donors were nominally healthy, though unrecorded immune exposures were likely. The sample comprised PBMCs. This receptor was identified in a woman aged 18-30 years in good health and CMV-seronegative. The J gene is TRBJ2-1, the V gene TRBV27; tentative D call: TRBD2 (6 bases). CDR3 bases: TGTGCCAGCCAAGGGGAGGTGAATCCTGAGCAGTTCTTC. Residues: CASQGEVNPEQFF.